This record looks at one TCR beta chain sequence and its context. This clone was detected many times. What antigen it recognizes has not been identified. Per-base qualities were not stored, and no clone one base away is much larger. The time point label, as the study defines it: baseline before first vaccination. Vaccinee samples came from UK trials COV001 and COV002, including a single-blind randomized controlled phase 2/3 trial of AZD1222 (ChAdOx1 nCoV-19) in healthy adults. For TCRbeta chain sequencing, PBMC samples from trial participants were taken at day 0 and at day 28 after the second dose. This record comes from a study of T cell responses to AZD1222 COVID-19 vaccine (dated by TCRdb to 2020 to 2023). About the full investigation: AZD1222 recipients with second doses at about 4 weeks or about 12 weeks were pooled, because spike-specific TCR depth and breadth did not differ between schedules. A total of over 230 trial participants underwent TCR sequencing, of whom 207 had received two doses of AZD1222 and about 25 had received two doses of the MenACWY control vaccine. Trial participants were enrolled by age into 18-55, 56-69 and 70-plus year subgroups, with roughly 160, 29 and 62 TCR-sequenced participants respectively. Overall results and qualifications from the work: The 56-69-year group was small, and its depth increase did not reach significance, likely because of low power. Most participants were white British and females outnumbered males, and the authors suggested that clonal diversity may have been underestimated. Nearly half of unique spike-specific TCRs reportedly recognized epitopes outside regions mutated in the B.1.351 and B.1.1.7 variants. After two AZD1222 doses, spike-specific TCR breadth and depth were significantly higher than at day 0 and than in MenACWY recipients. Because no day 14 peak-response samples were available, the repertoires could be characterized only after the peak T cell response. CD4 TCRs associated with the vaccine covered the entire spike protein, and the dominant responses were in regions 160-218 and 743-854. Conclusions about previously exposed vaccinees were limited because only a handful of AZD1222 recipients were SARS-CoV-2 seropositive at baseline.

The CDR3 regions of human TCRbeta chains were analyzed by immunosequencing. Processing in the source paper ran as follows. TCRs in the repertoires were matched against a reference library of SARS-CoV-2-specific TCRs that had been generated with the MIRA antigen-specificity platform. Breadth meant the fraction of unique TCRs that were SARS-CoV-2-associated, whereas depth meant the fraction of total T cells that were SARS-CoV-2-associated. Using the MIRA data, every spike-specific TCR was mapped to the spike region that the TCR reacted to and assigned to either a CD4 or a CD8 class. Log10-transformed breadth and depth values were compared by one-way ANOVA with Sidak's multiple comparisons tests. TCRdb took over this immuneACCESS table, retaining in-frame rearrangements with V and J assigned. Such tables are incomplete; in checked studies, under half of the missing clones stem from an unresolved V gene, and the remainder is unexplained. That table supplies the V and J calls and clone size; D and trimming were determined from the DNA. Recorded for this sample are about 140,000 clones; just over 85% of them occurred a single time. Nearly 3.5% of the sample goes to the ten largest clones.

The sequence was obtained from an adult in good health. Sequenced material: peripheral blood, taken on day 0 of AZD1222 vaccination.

The nucleotide sequence reads TGTGCCAGCAGCCAGGGGTTGATTAGCAATCAGCCCCAGCATTTT. It specifies CASSQGLISNQPQHF. The V and J genes are TRBV3-1 (or the pseudogene TRBV3-2) and TRBJ1-5, with the identity of the D gene unclear. The CDR3 starts with the cysteine, ends with the phenylalanine, and has 15 residues. The entry retains the CDR3 DNA only, 45 bases that are in frame from base 1. The junction carries 9 bases between V and J, which are trimmed by 3 bases and 0 bases respectively. In the germline V gene (reference sequence), CDR1 corresponds to LGHDT and CDR2 to YNNKEL.